One and the same sample provided the 10 T cell receptor beta chains below, sequenced in a study of human T cells and chemical hapten exposure. Time point meaning: pre-sensitization, week 0. Indicated treatment: therapeutic diphenylcyclopropenone sensitization with weekly scalp DPC. MiXCR, applied by TCRdb to the RACE reads, yields one record per CDR3 protein. The table has roughly 100,000 distinct CDR3 sequences, roughly 12% seen once; the top ten hold 1.5% to 2%. This material consisted of whole blood, taken in connection with sensitization to the hapten diphenylcyclopropenone (DPC). These receptors all come from a woman aged 45-59 years with alopecia areata. Some clones in this sample may be carry-over from other donors' samples.

This clonotype was detected a few times. The V gene is TRBV7-2, the J gene TRBJ1-1; D gene unclear. CDR1 and CDR2 (germline): SGHTA, FQGNSA. Deletions cut 5 bases from V and 0 bases from J, with 7 bases between. The CDR3 runs 13 residues. The CDR3, as DNA: TGTGCCAGCAGCCCCCAAATGAACACTGAAGCTTTCTTT. It specifies CASSPQMNTEAFF.

This clonotype was detected only a few times. The chain combines TRBV7-8 with TRBJ2-5, with D possibly TRBD2 on 7 matching bases. Germline V gives CDR1 SGHVS, CDR2 FQNEAQ. Trimming pared 3 bases from V and 2 bases from J, leaving 16 bases between. The CDR3 is 16 residues long. For the CDR3, the DNA is TGTGCCAGCAGCTTCAAGACCGGGGGGCTACAAGAGACCCAGTACTTC. Its translation is CASSFKTGGLQETQYF.

This clonotype has just a few counts. The V and J genes are TRBV5-1 and TRBJ1-1, with 8 bases lining up with TRBD1. J gave up 1 base and V 1 base, and 6 bases lay outside the gene matches. This CDR3 has 16 residues. The germline V gene has CDR1 SGHRS and CDR2 YFSETQ. CDR3 region: CASSLKRQGRNTEAFF. The DNA for the CDR3 is TGCGCCAGCAGCTTGAAAAGACAGGGGAGGAACACTGAAGCTTTCTTT.

The chain is built from TRBV5-1 and TRBJ2-7; tentative D call: TRBD2 (5 bases). Germline CDR1 reads SGHRS; CDR2 reads YFSETQ. This CDR3 contains 14 residues. V was clipped by 0 bases and J by 6 bases, with 13 bases between them. The CDR3 DNA sequence: TGCGCCAGCAGCTTGGCCGACCTAGCTCTCGAGCAGTACTTC. This translates into CASSLADLALEQYF.

This clonotype was detected many times. The chain has TRBV4-1 and TRBJ2-7; 9 nucleotides match TRBD1. Per germline, CDR1 MGHRA and CDR2 YSYEKL. J lost 4 bases, V lost 0 bases, and 1 base had no gene match. CDR3 length equals 14 residues. The CDR3 DNA reads TGCGCCAGCAGCCAAGAGACAGGGGGGTACGAGCAGTACTTC. Its translation: CASSQETGGYEQYF.

J is TRBJ1-5 and V is TRBV2; D is ambiguous. This CDR3 has 17 amino acids. Looked up from germline, CDR1 is SNHLY and CDR2 is FYNNEI. V lost 2 bases, J lost 7 bases, and 21 bases lay in between. The DNA for the CDR3 is TGTGCCAGCAGTGAATTTATCCCAAACCAGGATGACCAGCCCCAGCATTTT. This encodes CASSEFIPNQDDQPQHF.

In this sample, this clonotype turned up a few times. This sequence joins TRBV12-3 or TRBV12-4 and TRBJ2-3, with TRBD2 matching over 11 bases. The CDR3 has 14 residues. V lost 6 bases to trimming and J lost 5 bases; unmatched junction nucleotides: 4. CDR3 sequence reads: CASRPGTSGDTQYF. The DNA of the CDR3 is TGTGCCAGCAGACCCGGGACTAGCGGAGATACGCAGTATTTT.

Many counts were recorded for this clonotype. The CDR3 DNA sequence: TGTGCCAGCACCGCGCTAGGGGACAATGAGCAGTTCTTC. Translation: CASTALGDNEQFF. The chain carries TRBV6-2 or TRBV6-3 and TRBJ2-1; the D gene is possibly TRBD1 (5 bases). CDR1 and CDR2 from the germline V gene are MNHEY and SVGEGT. The CDR3 is 13 amino acids. With 7 bases removed from V and 5 bases from J, the gap between germline ends came to 12 bases.

This chain connects TRBV6-2 or TRBV6-3 to TRBJ1-6; unclear D gene. The CDR3 spans 14 residues. V lost 7 bases to trimming and J lost 6 bases, with 13 bases between them. The germline CDR1 and CDR2 sequences are MNHEY and SVGEGT. The CDR3, as DNA: TGTGCCAGCAAATTGGGAGTTTTTAATTCACCCCTCCACTTT. This encodes CASKLGVFNSPLHF.

The chain has TRBV29-1 and TRBJ1-5; no reliable D call. This CDR3 is 16 amino acids long. Trimming removed 6 bases at V and 0 bases at J, with 18 bases between. CDR1 is SQVTM, CDR2 ANQGSEA, per germline. The DNA for the CDR3 is TGCAGCGTCCTAGGGCCGACGGGGAGTAGCAATCAGCCCCAGCATTTT. Its translation is CSVLGPTGSSNQPQHF.